This T cell receptor (beta chain) appears in the sequencing data of a study of blood T cell repertoires in COVID-19. Study-wide context: From T cells, B-cell-depleted T cells, or PBMCs came the material, which was cDNA or gDNA.

Authors' methods: The authors estimated nucleated cell counts from reference gene primer amplification. Sequencing used immunoSEQ multiplex PCR; TCRdb keeps in-frame clones, though not all of them. V, J and clone size reflect that table, while D and trimming were determined from the DNA. The sample includes 410,000 or so clones, 80% to 90% of them seen just once. The CDR3 spans 20 residues. Germline lookup yields CDR1 SGHRS and CDR2 YFSETQ. V lost 0 bases, J lost 9 bases, and 21 bases stayed unmatched. Sequenced input: peripheral blood. The chain carries TRBV5-1 and TRBJ2-1; 10 bases are shared with TRBD2. The sequence was collected from a woman aged 25 to 45 with active or convalescent COVID-19. CDR3 nucleotides: TGCGCCAGCAGCTTGGGGGGAGGGCTAGCGGGAGTTCTTCGAAAAGGTGAGCAGTTCTTC. It translates to CASSLGGGLAGVLRKGEQFF.